This entry features one TCR beta chain sequence. V lost 6 bases, J lost 0 bases, and 8 bases lay in between. Germline V gene data show CDR1 as KGHSH and CDR2 as LQKENI. The CDR3 is 13 amino acids. The sample comes from a study of blood T cell repertoires in COVID-19. Turning to the study itself: Sources were T cells, B-cell-depleted T cells, or PBMCs; the material itself was cDNA or gDNA.

Authors' methods: Reference gene primer amplification yielded estimated nucleated cell counts. Sequencing used immunoSEQ multiplex PCR; TCRdb keeps in-frame clones, though not all of them. V and J calls and clone size are those listed in that table; D and trimming were worked out from the DNA. The sample consists of tens of thousands of clones, around 82% of them appearing once. This clonotype was obtained from a human donor in a cohort sampled during active COVID-19. The V gene is TRBV18, the J gene TRBJ1-1; D is unresolved. The source material was peripheral blood. The CDR3 loop is CASSSQMNTEAFF. CDR3 sequence (DNA): TGTGCCAGCTCCTCACAAATGAACACTGAAGCTTTCTTT.